The clone carrying this T cell receptor (beta chain) was observed a handful of times. Its specificity is not known. This sample was included in a study of molecular identifiers for immune sequencing clone quantification. Overall study results and limits: Spiked Jurkat TCR RNA originating from one cell could reportedly be identified amid one million naive cells.

TCRdb passed the PCR reads through MiXCR, listing each CDR3 protein once. The sample holds about 630,000 distinct CDR3 sequences, about 25% seen once. This receptor was identified in a human donor in good health. Some libraries in this study had Jurkat cell RNA spiked in. The source material was naive CD8+ T cells from blood, with Jurkat cell RNA spiked in. As to subset: FACS-sorted CD8+CD4-CCR7+CD45RA+ naive T cells.

The CDR3 nucleotides read TGTGCCAGCAGTCCGTGGACAGGGGGCCTCACCGGGGAGCTGTTTTTT. It encodes CASSPWTGGLTGELFF. The V and J genes are TRBV27 and TRBJ2-2; TRBD1 aligns across 11 bases. The CDR3 extends over 16 amino acids. V dropped 5 bases and J dropped 4; count of bases not matched to a gene: 6. The germline V gene encodes CDR1 MNHEY and CDR2 SMNVEV (reference sequence).